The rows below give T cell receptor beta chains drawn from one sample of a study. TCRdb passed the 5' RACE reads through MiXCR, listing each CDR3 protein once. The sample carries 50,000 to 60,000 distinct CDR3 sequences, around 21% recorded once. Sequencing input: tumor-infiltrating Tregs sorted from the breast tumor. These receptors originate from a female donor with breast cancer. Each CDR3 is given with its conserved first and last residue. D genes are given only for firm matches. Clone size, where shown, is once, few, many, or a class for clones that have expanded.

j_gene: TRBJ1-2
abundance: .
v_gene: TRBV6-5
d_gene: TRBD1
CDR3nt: TGTGCCAGCAGTACAGGGGTGGGCGGCTACACCTTC
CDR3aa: CASSTGVGGYTF

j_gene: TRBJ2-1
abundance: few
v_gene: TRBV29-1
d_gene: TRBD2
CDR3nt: TGCAGCGTTTACTTGCGGGAGTCCTACAATGAGCAGTTCTTC
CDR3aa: CSVYLRESYNEQFF

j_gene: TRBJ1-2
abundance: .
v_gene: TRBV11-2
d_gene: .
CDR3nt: TGTGCCAGCAGCTCAGTGGGCTATGGCTACACCTTC
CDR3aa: CASSSVGYGYTF

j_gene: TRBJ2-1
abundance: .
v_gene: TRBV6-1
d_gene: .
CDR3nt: TGTGCCAGCAGGGAGTTAGACGCTGAGCAGTTCTTC
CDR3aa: CASRELDAEQFF

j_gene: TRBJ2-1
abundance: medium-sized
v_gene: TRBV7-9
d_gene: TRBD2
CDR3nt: TGTGCCAGCAGCCTCCCGGGGGGACGTATGGGCCTGAACTCCTACAATGAGCAGTTCTTC
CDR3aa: CASSLPGGRMGLNSYNEQFF

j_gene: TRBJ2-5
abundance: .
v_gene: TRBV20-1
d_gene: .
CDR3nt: TGCAGTGCTGAACTACAGGATGTCCAGTACTTC
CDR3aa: CSAELQDVQYF

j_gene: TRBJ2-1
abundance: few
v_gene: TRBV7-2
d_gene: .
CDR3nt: TGTGCCAGCAGCTTAGTTATCCGGGGGGAGCAGTTCTTC
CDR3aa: CASSLVIRGEQFF

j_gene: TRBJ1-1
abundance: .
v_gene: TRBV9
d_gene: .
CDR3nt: TGTGCCAGCAGCGTGGGCTCAACGGGTGAAGCTTTCTTT
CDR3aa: CASSVGSTGEAFF

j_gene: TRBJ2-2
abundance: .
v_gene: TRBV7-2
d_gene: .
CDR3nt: TGTGCCAGCAGCTTTAGTAGGATGGGCGGGGAGCTGTTTTTT
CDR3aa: CASSFSRMGGELFF

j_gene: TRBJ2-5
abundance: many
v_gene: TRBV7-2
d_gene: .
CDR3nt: TGTGCCAGCAGCTTGATCTGGGGTTACCAAGAGACCCAGTACTTC
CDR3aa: CASSLIWGYQETQYF

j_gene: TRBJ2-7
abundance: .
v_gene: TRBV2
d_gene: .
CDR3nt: TGTGCCAGCAGTGAAGGTAGGCGGGAGCAGTACTTC
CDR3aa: CASSEGRREQYF